This passage covers 2 T cell receptor beta chains from one sample sequenced in a study of spatial heterogeneity in lung cancer. Described time point: sample taken at primary tumor resection. The sequenced material consisted of unsorted whole RNA from tumor, nontumor lung or frozen PBMC. TCRdb independently ran MiXCR on the 5' RACE reads; one entry per CDR3 protein. The table includes over 45,000 distinct CDR3 sequences, approximately 5.7% detected once. This sample comprised PBMCs, obtained at surgery. The receptor source for this set is a male donor with early-stage non-small cell lung cancer.

In its sample, this clonotype was seen a few times. This chain links TRBV12-3 or TRBV12-4 with TRBJ2-1; no definite D call. This CDR3 contains 13 residues. With 7 bases removed from V and 9 bases from J, the gap between germline ends came to 16 bases. This CDR3 is CASTAQVATEQFF. DNA of the CDR3: TGTGCCAGCACCGCTCAAGTAGCTACTGAGCAGTTCTTC.

This clonotype has a count of ten or more. J is TRBJ2-4 and V is TRBV3-1, with D perhaps given as TRBD1 or TRBD2 (5 bases each). Germline CDR1 reads LGHDT; CDR2 reads YNNKEL (reference sequence). The length of the CDR3 is 19 residues. The V end was cut by 3 bases, the J end by 2 bases, with 23 bases between. The CDR3 nucleotides read TGTGCCAGCAGCCACCAAAGGGGACCGGGATTGGGAACCAAAAACATTCAGTACTTC. The encoded protein is CASSHQRGPGLGTKNIQYF.